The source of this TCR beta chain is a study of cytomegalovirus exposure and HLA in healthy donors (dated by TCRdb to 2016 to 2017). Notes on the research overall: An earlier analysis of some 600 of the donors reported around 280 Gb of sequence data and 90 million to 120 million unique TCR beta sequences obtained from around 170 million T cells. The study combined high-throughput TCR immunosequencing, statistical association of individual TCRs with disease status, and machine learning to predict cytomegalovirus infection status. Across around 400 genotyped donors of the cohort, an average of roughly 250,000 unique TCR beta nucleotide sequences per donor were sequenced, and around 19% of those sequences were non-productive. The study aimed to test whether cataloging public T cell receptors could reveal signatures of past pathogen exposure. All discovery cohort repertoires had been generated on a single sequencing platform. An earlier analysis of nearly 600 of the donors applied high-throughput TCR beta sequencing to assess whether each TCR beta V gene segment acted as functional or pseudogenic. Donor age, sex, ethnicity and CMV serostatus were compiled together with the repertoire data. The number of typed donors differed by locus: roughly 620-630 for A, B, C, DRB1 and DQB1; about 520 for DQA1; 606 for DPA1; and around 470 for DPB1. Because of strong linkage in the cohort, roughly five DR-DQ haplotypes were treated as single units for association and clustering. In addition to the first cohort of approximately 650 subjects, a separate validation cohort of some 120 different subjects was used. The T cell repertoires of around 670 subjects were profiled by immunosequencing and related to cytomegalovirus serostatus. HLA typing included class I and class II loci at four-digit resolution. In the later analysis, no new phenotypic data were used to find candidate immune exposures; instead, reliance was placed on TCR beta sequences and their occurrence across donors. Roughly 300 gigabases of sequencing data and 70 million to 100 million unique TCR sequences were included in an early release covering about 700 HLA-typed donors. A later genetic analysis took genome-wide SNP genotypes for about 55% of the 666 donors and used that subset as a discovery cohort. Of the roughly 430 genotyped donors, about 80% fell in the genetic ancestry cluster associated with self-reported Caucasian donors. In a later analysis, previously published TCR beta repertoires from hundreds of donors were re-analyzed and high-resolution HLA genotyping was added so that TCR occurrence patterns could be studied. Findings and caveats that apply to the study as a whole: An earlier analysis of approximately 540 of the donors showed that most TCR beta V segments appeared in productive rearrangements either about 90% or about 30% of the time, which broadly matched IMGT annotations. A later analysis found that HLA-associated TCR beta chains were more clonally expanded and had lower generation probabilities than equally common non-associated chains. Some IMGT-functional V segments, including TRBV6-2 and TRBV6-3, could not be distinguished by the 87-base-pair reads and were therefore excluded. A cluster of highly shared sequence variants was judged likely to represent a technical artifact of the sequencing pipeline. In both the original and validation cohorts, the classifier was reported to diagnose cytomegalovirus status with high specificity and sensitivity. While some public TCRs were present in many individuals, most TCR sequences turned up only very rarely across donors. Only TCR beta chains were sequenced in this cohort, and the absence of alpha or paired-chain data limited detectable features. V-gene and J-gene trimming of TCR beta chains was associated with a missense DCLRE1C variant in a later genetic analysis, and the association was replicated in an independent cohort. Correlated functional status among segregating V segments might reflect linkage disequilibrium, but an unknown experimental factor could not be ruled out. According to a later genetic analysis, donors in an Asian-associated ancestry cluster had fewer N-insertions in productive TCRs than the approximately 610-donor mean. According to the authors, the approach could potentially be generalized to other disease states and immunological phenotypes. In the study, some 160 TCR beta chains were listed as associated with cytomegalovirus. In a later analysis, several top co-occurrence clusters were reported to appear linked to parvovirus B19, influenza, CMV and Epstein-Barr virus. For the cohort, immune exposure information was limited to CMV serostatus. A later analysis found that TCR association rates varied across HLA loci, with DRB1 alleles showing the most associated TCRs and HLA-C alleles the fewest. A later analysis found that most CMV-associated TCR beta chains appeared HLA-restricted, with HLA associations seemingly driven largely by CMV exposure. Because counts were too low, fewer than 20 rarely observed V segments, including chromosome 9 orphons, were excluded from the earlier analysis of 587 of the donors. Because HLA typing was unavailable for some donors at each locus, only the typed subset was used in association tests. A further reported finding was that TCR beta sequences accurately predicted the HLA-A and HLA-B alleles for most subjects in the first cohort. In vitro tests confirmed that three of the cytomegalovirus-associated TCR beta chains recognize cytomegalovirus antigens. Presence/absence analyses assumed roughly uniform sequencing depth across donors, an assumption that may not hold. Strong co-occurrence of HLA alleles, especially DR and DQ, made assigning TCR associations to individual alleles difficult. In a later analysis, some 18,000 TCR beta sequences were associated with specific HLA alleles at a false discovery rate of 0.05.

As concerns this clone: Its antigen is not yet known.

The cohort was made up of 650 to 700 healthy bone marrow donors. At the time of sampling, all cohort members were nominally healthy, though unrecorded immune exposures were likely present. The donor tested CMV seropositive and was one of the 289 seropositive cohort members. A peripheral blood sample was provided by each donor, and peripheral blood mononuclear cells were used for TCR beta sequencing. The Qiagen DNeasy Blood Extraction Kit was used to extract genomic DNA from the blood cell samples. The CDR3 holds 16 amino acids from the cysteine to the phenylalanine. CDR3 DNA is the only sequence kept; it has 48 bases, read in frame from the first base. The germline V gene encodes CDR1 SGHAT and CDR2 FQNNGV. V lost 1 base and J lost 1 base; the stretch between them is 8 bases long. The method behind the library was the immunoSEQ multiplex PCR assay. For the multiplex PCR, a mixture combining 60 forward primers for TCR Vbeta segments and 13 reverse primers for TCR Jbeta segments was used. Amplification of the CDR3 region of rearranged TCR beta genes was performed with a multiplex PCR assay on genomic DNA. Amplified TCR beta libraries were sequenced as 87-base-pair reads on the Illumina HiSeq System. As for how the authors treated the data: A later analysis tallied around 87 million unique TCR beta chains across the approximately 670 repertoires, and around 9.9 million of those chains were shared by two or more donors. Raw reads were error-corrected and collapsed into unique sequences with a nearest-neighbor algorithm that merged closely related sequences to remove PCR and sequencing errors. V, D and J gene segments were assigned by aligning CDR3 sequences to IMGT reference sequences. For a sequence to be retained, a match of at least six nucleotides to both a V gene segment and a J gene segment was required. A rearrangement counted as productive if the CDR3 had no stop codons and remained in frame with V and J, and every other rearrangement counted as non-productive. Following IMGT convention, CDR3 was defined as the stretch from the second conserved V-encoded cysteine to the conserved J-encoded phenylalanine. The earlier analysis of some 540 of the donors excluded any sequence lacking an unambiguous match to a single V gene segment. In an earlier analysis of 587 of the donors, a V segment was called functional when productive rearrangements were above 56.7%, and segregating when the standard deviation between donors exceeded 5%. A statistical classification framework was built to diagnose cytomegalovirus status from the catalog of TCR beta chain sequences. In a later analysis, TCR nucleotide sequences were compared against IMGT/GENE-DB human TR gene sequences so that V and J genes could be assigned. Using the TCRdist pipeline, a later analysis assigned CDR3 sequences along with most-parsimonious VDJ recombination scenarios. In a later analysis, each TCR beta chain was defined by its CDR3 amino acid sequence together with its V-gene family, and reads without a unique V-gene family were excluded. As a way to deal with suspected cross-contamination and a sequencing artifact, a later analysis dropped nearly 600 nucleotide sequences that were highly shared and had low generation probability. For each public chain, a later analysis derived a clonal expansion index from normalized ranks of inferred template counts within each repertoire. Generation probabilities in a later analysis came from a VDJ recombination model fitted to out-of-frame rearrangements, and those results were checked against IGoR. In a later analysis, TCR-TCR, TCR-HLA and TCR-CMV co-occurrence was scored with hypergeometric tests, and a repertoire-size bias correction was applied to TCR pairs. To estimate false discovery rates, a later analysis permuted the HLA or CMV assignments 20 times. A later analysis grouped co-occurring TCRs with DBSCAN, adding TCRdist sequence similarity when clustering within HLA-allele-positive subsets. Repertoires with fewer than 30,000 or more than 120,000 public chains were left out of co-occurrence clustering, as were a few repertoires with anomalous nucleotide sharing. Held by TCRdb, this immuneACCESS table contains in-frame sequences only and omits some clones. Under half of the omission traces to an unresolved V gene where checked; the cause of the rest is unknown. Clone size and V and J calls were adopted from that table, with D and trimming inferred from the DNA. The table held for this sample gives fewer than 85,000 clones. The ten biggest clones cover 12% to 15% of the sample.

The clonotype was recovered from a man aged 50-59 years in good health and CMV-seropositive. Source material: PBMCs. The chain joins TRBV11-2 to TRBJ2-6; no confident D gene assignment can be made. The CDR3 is CASSLVTGSGANVLTF. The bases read TGTGCCAGCAGCTTAGTAACGGGTTCTGGGGCCAACGTCCTGACTTTC.